This T cell receptor beta chain was profiled in a study of T cells of healthy individuals. TCRdb fed the 5' RACE reads into MiXCR, producing one record per CDR3 protein. The sample records just over 40,000 distinct CDR3 sequences, 3.5% to 5.5% being singletons. This CDR3 is built from 13 residues. CDR1 and CDR2 from the germline V gene are SGHNT and YYREEE (reference sequence). V was clipped by 1 base and J by 5 bases, with 6 bases between them. V usage is TRBV5-4 and J usage is TRBJ1-4; D is unclear. This clonotype originated in a human donor in good health. The CDR3 region is CASSLYGNEKLFF. In DNA form, the CDR3 reads TGTGCCAGCAGCTTGTACGGGAATGAAAAACTGTTTTTT.